The clone carrying this T cell receptor beta chain was seen only a few times. The antigen remains undetermined. There are 14 residues in the CDR3. The ends were cut back, 10 bases at V and 0 bases at J, with 15 bases in the middle. Germline CDR1 and CDR2: SGHDT and YYEEEE. Time point specified: newly diagnosed GD, antithyroid drugs for less than 3 months. The TCR library was made from RNA that had been extracted from PBMCs in TRIzol. Patients all came to the study from an endocrinology department in Xi'an, China. This record comes from a study of regulatory T cells in long-lasting Graves disease. Both iRepertoire HTBI primers and Arm-PCR of CDR3 regions were used to build the TCR beta libraries. Using its own MiXCR run on the multiplex PCR reads, TCRdb lists one record per CDR3 protein. The sample includes about 540,000 distinct CDR3 sequences, roughly 13% of them seen just once. Study conclusions and caveats: More public clonotypes were shared by persistent patients (around 2,500) than by new patients (more than 950). Favoring TRBV28, TRBJ1-2 and TRBJ2-5 was a feature seen in persistent disease.

These records were also assigned to another study, of T cells in Graves' hyperthyroidism and ophthalmopathy. From that paper: Researchers ran a first-round RT-PCR on the TCR CDR3 using the HTBI primer set.

The TCR was taken from a man under 40 with Graves disease. The material was peripheral blood mononuclear cells (PBMCs), obtained at new diagnosis, from a patient treated with antithyroid drugs. This chain uses TRBV5-6 with TRBJ2-3; the D is unclear. The CDR3 coding sequence is TGTGCCGGCACCTCTCTTTCTAGCACAGATACGCAGTATTTT. This encodes CAGTSLSSTDTQYF. The full variable domain, in which reference TRBV5-6 and TRBJ2-3 provide the parts outside the CDR3, is DAGVTQSPTHLIKTRGQQVTLRCSPKSGHDTVSWYQQALGQGPQFIFQYYEEEERQRGNFPDRFSGHQFPNYSSELNVNALLLGDSALYLCAGTSLSSTDTQYFGPGTRLTVL.